The next 3 T cell receptor beta chains were all read from a single sample in a study of beta chain features in type 1 diabetes. All of the isolated RNA was reverse transcribed, so expressed TCRB transcripts were sequenced. Method: immunoSEQ multiplex PCR; TCRdb's copy keeps in-frame clones and lacks some. The sample lists hundreds of thousands of clones, approximately 28% seen once, with more than 0.055% in the top ten. Sequences were obtained from naive CD4+ T cells from blood. The receptors were gathered from a man aged 18 to 35 in good health.

This sequence joins TRBV15 and TRBJ2-1, with D unclear. The CDR3 extends over 13 amino acids. The germline V gene has CDR1 LNHNV and CDR2 YYDKDF (reference sequence). The germline V and J ends were trimmed by 0 bases and 8 bases, with 8 bases remaining between them. The CDR3 is CATSRDRFYEQFF. The CDR3 nucleotides are TGTGCCACCAGCAGAGACCGATTCTATGAGCAGTTCTTC.

CDR3 protein: CASSPWGGDNQPQHF. As DNA, the CDR3 is TGTGCCAGCAGCCCCTGGGGAGGGGACAATCAGCCCCAGCATTTT. V is TRBV7-9 and J is TRBJ1-5; D possibly corresponds to TRBD1 (5 bases). V gave up 5 bases and J gave up 3 bases, with 14 bases separating them. The length of the CDR3 is 15 residues. Germline assignment: CDR1 SEHNR and CDR2 FQNEAQ (reference sequence).

There are a few counts of this clone. The genes are TRBV9 and TRBJ1-4; no definite D call. The germline gives CDR1 SGDLS, CDR2 YYNGEE. CDR3 length: 14 amino acids. V was trimmed by 0 bases and J by 4 bases, leaving 7 bases between them. CDR3 sequence reads: CASSVGQINEKLFF. The CDR3 bases are TGTGCCAGCAGCGTAGGGCAGATTAATGAAAAACTGTTTTTT.